The rows below give T cell receptor beta chains drawn from one sample of a study of T cells in Graves' hyperthyroidism and ophthalmopathy. One entry per CDR3 protein results from TCRdb running MiXCR on the multiplex PCR reads. Among some 50,000 distinct CDR3 sequences listed, around 55% were seen once. Sequences were obtained from peripheral blood or thyroid tissue (not recorded which). These TCRs come from a young man with Graves' hyperthyroidism. The CDR3 runs from the conserved cysteine through the conserved F or W. The order of the fields is V gene, D gene, clone size, J gene, CDR3 protein, CDR3 DNA. The D gene is left open where the match is weak. Size values are once, few and many counts, or a class for expanded clones, and some rows have none.

TRBV6-1,TRBD1,NA,TRBJ2-3,CASSGQGTDTQYF,TGTGCCAGCAGCGGACAGGGGACAGATACGCAGTATTTT
TRBV7-2,NA,NA,TRBJ2-5,CASSLRQGWKETQYF,TGTGCCAGCAGCCTCAGGCAGGGGTGGAAGGAGACCCAGTACTTC
TRBV12-3/TRBV12-4,TRBD2,NA,TRBJ2-5,CASSFSAGAETQYF,TGTGCCAGCAGTTTTTCGGCGGGAGCCGAGACCCAGTACTTC
TRBV20-1,NA,few,TRBJ1-1,CSARRLNTEAFF,TGCAGTGCTAGGAGGCTGAACACTGAAGCTTTCTTT
TRBV2,NA,NA,TRBJ2-5,CASSDVAGVGETQYF,TGTGCCAGCAGTGATGTCGCAGGAGTAGGGGAGACCCAGTACTTC
TRBV5-6,TRBD2,many,TRBJ2-3,CASSLPTSGRTDTQYF,TGTGCCAGCAGCTTGCCTACTAGCGGGAGGACAGATACGCAGTATTTT
TRBV20-1,TRBD1,few,TRBJ2-7,CSATGTEYYEQYF,TGCAGTGCAACCGGGACAGAATACTACGAGCAGTACTTC
TRBV20-1,NA,once,TRBJ1-5,CSARDPARNQPQHF,TGCAGTGCTAGGGATCCGGCCCGCAATCAGCCCCAGCATTTT
TRBV7-2,NA,many,TRBJ1-1,CASSLALNTEAFF,TGTGCCAGCAGCTTAGCGTTGAACACTGAAGCTTTCTTT
TRBV25-1,NA,NA,TRBJ1-6,CASSHGRSPLHF,TGTGCCAGCAGTCACGGGCGATCACCCCTCCACTTT
TRBV10-3,NA,NA,TRBJ1-1,CAIRQGAGSEDGMNTEAFF,TGTGCCATCAGGCAGGGTGCCGGCAGTGAGGACGGCATGAACACTGAAGCTTTCTTT
TRBV19,TRBD1,NA,TRBJ1-2,CATRTGDNYGYTF,TGTGCCACTCGGACAGGGGACAACTATGGCTACACCTTC
TRBV9,TRBD2,NA,TRBJ2-5,CASSTGLAGRQETQYF,TGTGCCAGCAGCACGGGACTAGCGGGGCGACAAGAGACCCAGTACTTC
TRBV7-7,TRBD1,NA,TRBJ1-5,CASSSTGNNQPQHF,TGTGCTAGCAGTTCGACAGGGAACAATCAGCCCCAGCATTTT
TRBV10-3,NA,many,TRBJ2-5,CAISDYQKTQYF,TGTGCCATCAGTGACTACCAAAAGACCCAGTACTTC
TRBV20-1,TRBD1,NA,TRBJ1-1,CSASRDSQWGEAFF,TGCAGTGCTAGCCGGGACAGCCAGTGGGGTGAAGCTTTCTTT
TRBV29-1,TRBD2,many,TRBJ2-2,CSVRPGGIGELFF,TGCAGCGTTCGACCGGGGGGAATCGGGGAGCTGTTTTTT
TRBV18,TRBD2,NA,TRBJ2-3,CASSPPEAGAADTQYF,TGTGCCAGCTCACCACCGGAGGCGGGAGCGGCAGATACGCAGTATTTT
TRBV25-1,NA,few,TRBJ2-5,CASSGAETQYF,TGTGCCAGCAGCGGGGCGGAGACCCAGTACTTC
TRBV5-1,NA,many,TRBJ1-1,CASSLNRNTEAFF,TGCGCCAGCAGCTTGAACCGTAACACTGAAGCTTTCTTT
TRBV6-1,TRBD2,many,TRBJ2-5,CASSEAVSGRETQYF,TGTGCCAGCAGTGAAGCGGTTAGCGGGAGAGAGACCCAGTACTTC
TRBV29-1,TRBD1,few,TRBJ1-1,CSVRTGDTEAFF,TGCAGCGTTCGGACAGGGGACACTGAAGCTTTCTTT
TRBV2,NA,NA,TRBJ1-5,CASSEDGANQPQHF,TGTGCCAGCAGTGAAGATGGGGCAAATCAGCCCCAGCATTTT
TRBV9,TRBD1,once,TRBJ2-3,CASRQTRLTGFGTDTQYF,TGTGCCAGCAGGCAAACCCGCTTGACAGGGTTCGGGACAGATACGCAGTATTTT
TRBV9,NA,many,TRBJ2-7,CASSATSSYEQYF,TGTGCCAGCAGCGCGACATCATCCTACGAGCAGTACTTC
TRBV12-3/TRBV12-4,NA,many,TRBJ1-1,CASSLAGGNTEAFF,TGTGCCAGCAGTTTAGCGGGGGGAAACACTGAAGCTTTCTTT
TRBV6-2/TRBV6-3,TRBD2,NA,TRBJ2-7,CASSYPGTSGSYEQYF,TGTGCCAGCAGTTACCCAGGGACTAGCGGTTCCTACGAGCAGTACTTC
TRBV2,NA,NA,TRBJ1-1,CASSARTENTEAFF,TGTGCCAGCAGCGCCCGGACGGAGAACACTGAAGCTTTCTTT
TRBV19,TRBD2,many,TRBJ2-3,CASSPTSGGLDTQYF,TGTGCCAGTAGCCCTACTAGCGGGGGACTAGATACGCAGTATTTT